This T cell receptor (beta chain) was captured by sequencing in a study of T cell changes during pregnancy in multiple sclerosis. The CDR3 loop spans 13 amino acids. Per the germline V gene, CDR1 is GTSNPN and CDR2 is SVGIG (reference sequence). The ends lost 2 bases at V and 10 bases at J; junction bases unmatched: 6. Only in-frame clones appear in the TCRdb table, and some are missing; sequencing was by immunoSEQ multiplex PCR. The data contain about 77,000 clones, about 93% of them singletons. The TCR was taken from a female donor in good health, enrolled as a control in a pregnancy study. V is TRBV30 and J is TRBJ2-5, with 11 positions matching TRBD2. The sequencing used peripheral blood, collected after pregnancy. CDR3 residues: CAWSRIAGGGQYF. CDR3 in DNA: TGTGCCTGGAGTAGGATAGCGGGGGGGGGCCAGTACTTC. Based on the CDR3 plus reference TRBV30 and TRBJ2-5, the full variable domain is SQTIHQWPATLVQPVGSPLSLECTVEGTSNPNLYWYRQAAGRGLQLLFYSVGIGQISSEVPQNLSASRPQDRQFILSSKKLLLSDSGFYLCAWSRIAGGGQYFGPGTRLLVL.